This T cell receptor (beta chain) was sequenced for a study of spatial heterogeneity in lung cancer. General study points: How many expanded intratumoral alpha and beta TCRs were present tracked the tumor mutation count, which was a count of nonsynonymous mutations. Alpha chains reached an estimated coverage of about 7% of tumor T cells, and beta chains approximately 12%.

The germline V gene encodes CDR1 LGHNA and CDR2 YNFKEQ. CDR3 size: 16 residues. V lost 1 base, J lost 6 bases, and 3 bases stayed unmatched. The time point is: sample taken at primary tumor resection. TCRdb re-called the 5' RACE reads with MiXCR, one entry per CDR3 protein. The sample has about 4,900 distinct CDR3 sequences, roughly 30% seen once. By frequency in the sample, this clonotype is medium-sized. The antigen remains undetermined. The rearrangement uses TRBV4-2 and TRBJ2-3; 14 bases align to TRBD2. This receptor was identified in a male donor with early-stage non-small cell lung cancer. The sequences come from lung tumor tissue, collected at surgery. The CDR3 DNA reads as TGTGCCAGCAGCCAAGGGACTAGCGGGGGGCGCGATACGCAGTATTTT. This gives the protein CASSQGTSGGRDTQYF.